The 8 T cell receptor beta chains below were found in one sample sequenced in a study of post-analysis software for immune sequencing data. Their antigen targets remain unknown. Unique molecular identifiers were built into the TCR beta cDNA libraries. TCRdb redid the calling of the PCR reads with MiXCR, one entry per CDR3 protein. Here the sample spans hundreds of thousands of distinct CDR3 sequences, 25% to 30% being singletons. Findings of the study overall: When patients were compared with controls, about five TRBV segments were more frequent, TRBV5-6, TRBV5-1 and TRBV20-1 among them.

The material sequenced was blood. The receptor source for this set is a girl aged 10-17 years with multiple sclerosis.

Of note for this clonotype: This may be a read error, as it is one base from a much larger clone. This chain joins TRBV20-1 and TRBJ2-1, with 7 positions matching TRBD2. Germline assignment: CDR1 DFQATT and CDR2 SNEGSKA (reference sequence). The V and J ends lost 0 bases and 12 bases, in that order; junction bases with no gene match: 11. This CDR3 has 14 amino acids. The CDR3 loop reads CSARDLMLADGQFF. The CDR3 bases are TGCAGTGCTAGAGACCTGATGCTAGCGGATGGGCAGTTCTTC.

The chain has TRBV28 and TRBJ2-7, with 10 bases matching TRBD2. Looked up from germline, CDR1 is MDHEN and CDR2 is SYDVKM. The CDR3 contains 16 residues. With 3 bases clipped from V and 5 bases from J, the junction kept 10 bases outside the gene matches. CDR3 sequence (DNA): TGTGCCAGCAGTTTGAGAGTAGCGGGAGGTAGTGACGAGCAGTACTTC. It yields the protein CASSLRVAGGSDEQYF.

The rearrangement joins TRBV7-8 to TRBJ1-6; D is uncertain. Trimming pared 0 bases from V and 7 bases from J, leaving 13 bases between. Germline V gene lookup returns CDR1 SGHVS and CDR2 FQNEAQ. This CDR3 is 16 amino acids long. CDR3 in amino acids: CASSLAGPSLNSPLHF. The DNA of the CDR3 is TGTGCCAGCAGCTTAGCGGGCCCCTCCCTGAATTCACCCCTCCACTTT.

The chain is built from TRBV29-1 and TRBJ1-2; 8 bases are a match to TRBD1. CDR3 length: 12 amino acids. Germline CDR1 reads SQVTM; CDR2 reads ANQGSEA. Trimming took 6 bases from V and 7 from J; bases not matched to a gene: 7. CDR3 loop: CSVTQGAAGYTF. CDR3 bases: TGCAGCGTCACCCAGGGGGCGGCTGGCTACACCTTC.

Regarding this clonotype: One base away lies a much larger clone, so this may be a sequencing read error. The CDR3 spells CTSGSRGWETQYF. The CDR3 DNA reads TGTACCAGCGGTAGCAGGGGGTGGGAGACCCAGTACTTC. The J gene is TRBJ2-5, the V gene TRBV28, with TRBD1 identical over 7 bases. This CDR3 is built from 13 residues. CDR1 and CDR2 from the germline V gene are MDHEN and SYDVKM.

This clonotype was seen a handful of times. V gene TRBV20-1 combines with J gene TRBJ2-3; the D is unclear. This CDR3 contains 15 residues. Germline V gene data show CDR1 as DFQATT and CDR2 as SNEGSKA (reference sequence). The germline V and J ends were trimmed by 2 bases and 2 bases, with 14 bases remaining between them. The CDR3 DNA follows: TGCAGTGCTAGACCTACGCTCCTGTACACAGATACGCAGTATTTT. Its translation: CSARPTLLYTDTQYF.

This clonotype was detected only a few times. The chain links TRBV27 to TRBJ2-7; 7 bases agree with TRBD1. From germline, CDR1 is MNHEY and CDR2 SMNVEV (reference sequence). The CDR3 sequence is 13 residues long. V gave up 6 bases and J gave up 6 bases; unmatched junction bases: 8. The chain's CDR3 is CASRGSGQPEQYF. The DNA of the CDR3 is TGTGCCAGCAGGGGCTCGGGACAGCCCGAGCAGTACTTC.

This clonotype turned up a few times. The chain couples TRBV6-5 to TRBJ1-1; 7 nucleotides line up with TRBD1. In germline, CDR1 is MNHEY, CDR2 SVGAGI. J was trimmed by 3 bases and V by 6 bases; bases with no gene match: 4. The CDR3 loop spans 13 amino acids. CDR3 nucleotide sequence: TGTGCCAGCAGCCCGGACAGGTACACTGAAGCTTTCTTT. It specifies CASSPDRYTEAFF.